Listed here are 22 T cell receptor beta chains from one sample, sequenced in a study of T cells in Graves' hyperthyroidism and ophthalmopathy. Researchers amplified the TCR beta CDR3 regions from RNA transcripts. First-round RT-PCR targeting the TCR CDR3 was performed with the HTBI primer set. In TCRdb, the multiplex PCR reads were re-called with MiXCR into one record per CDR3 protein. This sample has approximately 400,000 distinct CDR3 sequences, with about 14% found just once. The specimen was blood. The receptors originated from a woman aged 25 to 39 with Graves' ophthalmopathy.

This clonotype appeared many times. The chain is built from TRBV20-1 and TRBJ2-7; D might be TRBD2 (6 bases). Trimming cost V 2 bases and J 2 bases, with 10 bases left between them. The length of the CDR3 is 13 residues. Germline lookup yields CDR1 DFQATT and CDR2 SNEGSKA (reference sequence). CDR3 amino acids: CSARYSGTYEQYF. For the CDR3, the DNA is TGCAGTGCTAGATATAGCGGAACCTACGAGCAGTACTTC.

There are many counts of this clonotype. The V call is TRBV6-5, the J call TRBJ2-3; 7 nucleotides match TRBD2. The length of the CDR3 is 16 residues. Germline trimming cut 2 bases from V and 3 bases from J; bases unmatched to any gene: 8. CDR1 MNHEY and CDR2 SVGAGI come from the germline V gene. The CDR3 loop reads CASSYEGGAVTDTQYF. CDR3 DNA: TGTGCCAGCAGTTACGAGGGAGGGGCAGTTACAGATACGCAGTATTTT.

This clonotype was detected ten times or more. The chain recombines TRBV20-1 with TRBJ2-1, with D perhaps matching TRBD2 (6 bases). V lost 1 base to trimming and J lost 4 bases, with 11 bases between them. The CDR3 contains 14 residues. Germline V gene lookup returns CDR1 DFQATT and CDR2 SNEGSKA (reference sequence). CDR3 sequence: CSARAGTWYNEQFF. The CDR3 nucleotides read TGCAGTGCTAGAGCTGGGACTTGGTACAATGAGCAGTTCTTC.

This clonotype was observed at least ten times. V gene TRBV3-1 combines with J gene TRBJ2-5, with 7 nucleotides matching TRBD2. Germline V gene data show CDR1 as LGHDT and CDR2 as YNNKEL (reference sequence). V lost 0 bases, J lost 4 bases, and 8 bases stayed unmatched. The CDR3 totals 16 residues. The CDR3 protein is CASSQERSWGGETQYF. In nucleotides, the CDR3 is TGTGCCAGCAGCCAAGAAAGGAGCTGGGGGGGAGAGACCCAGTACTTC.

This clonotype was counted many times. This chain links TRBV7-2 with TRBJ2-3, with 9 bases that match TRBD1. In germline, CDR1 is SGHTA, CDR2 FQGNSA. This CDR3 contains 14 residues. Trimming cost V 9 bases and J 4 bases; bases outside gene matches: 8. The CDR3 coding sequence is TGTGCCAGTCAAGTAGGGACAGGGTCAGATACGCAGTATTTT. It codes for CASQVGTGSDTQYF.

This clonotype came up a few times. The V call is TRBV28, the J call TRBJ2-5, with a tentative D call TRBD2 (5 bases). CDR1 and CDR2 from the germline V gene are MDHEN and SYDVKM. The V gene lost 5 bases and the J gene lost 4 bases, with 17 bases spanning the gap. This CDR3 spans 15 amino acids. CDR3 in DNA: TGTGCCAGCAGTGCCGGACCCTCCGGGATAGAGACCCAGTACTTC. This translates into CASSAGPSGIETQYF.

This clonotype was seen a few times. The junction does not match germline at one end; this may be a read error. The rearrangement links TRBV29-1 to TRBJ1-4; unclear D gene. Germline V gene lookup returns CDR1 SQVTM and CDR2 ANQGSEA. The CDR3 loop spans 15 amino acids. This chain's CDR3 is CSVEDRGSTNEKLFF. CDR3 DNA sequence: TGCAGCGTTGAGGATAGAGGATCAACTAATGAAAAACTGTTTTTC.

This clonotype has a count of ten or more. The chain employs TRBV7-2 and TRBJ1-2; D may be TRBD1 (6 bases). V was trimmed by 5 bases and J by 13 bases, leaving 17 bases between them. The V gene's germline CDR1 is SGHTA and CDR2 FQGNSA. The length of the CDR3 is 12 residues. Written as DNA, the CDR3 is TGTGCCAGCAGCCAGACAGGAAATACCGGCACCTTC. Protein sequence: CASSQTGNTGTF.

The chain carries TRBV7-9 and TRBJ2-1, with D hard to call. The CDR3 is 12 amino acids. V dropped 3 bases and J dropped 5 bases, with 5 bases sitting between them. CDR1 and CDR2 from the germline V gene are SEHNR and FQNEAQ (reference sequence). The CDR3 region is CASSFTDNEQFF. The CDR3 DNA is TGTGCCAGCAGCTTCACGGACAATGAGCAGTTCTTC.

This clonotype has at least ten counts. V and J are TRBV6-1 and TRBJ2-5; 7 bases fit TRBD2. V lost 5 bases and J lost 3; bases outside the gene matches: 15. The CDR3 length is 17 residues. From germline, CDR1 is MNHNS and CDR2 SASEGT. This CDR3 reads CASSFSAVAGGKETQYF. Here the CDR3 DNA reads TGTGCCAGCAGTTTCTCCGCGGTAGCGGGCGGAAAAGAGACCCAGTACTTC.

This sequence joins TRBV7-3 and TRBJ2-2, with D possibly being TRBD2 (6 bases). This CDR3 is 16 amino acids long. V lost 5 bases and J lost 0, with 13 bases in between. Looked up from germline, CDR1 is SGHTA and CDR2 is FQGTGA. CDR3 protein: CASSPNTGANTGELFF. The CDR3 DNA reads TGTGCCAGCAGCCCAAACACGGGGGCGAACACCGGGGAGCTGTTTTTT.

This clonotype was observed many times. The CDR3 nucleotides read TGTGCCACCAGCAGAGAGTGGGGGGCCGGGGCCACGGTGACCCAGTACTTC. Protein sequence: CATSREWGAGATVTQYF. V usage is TRBV15 and J usage is TRBJ2-5; D possibly matches TRBD1 or TRBD2 (6 bases each). Per germline, CDR1 LNHNV and CDR2 YYDKDF (reference sequence). Trimming pared 0 bases from V and 7 bases from J, leaving 21 bases between. The CDR3 is 17 amino acids.

This clonotype was detected many times. This sequence joins TRBV7-8 and TRBJ2-7; no clear D. The CDR3 has 15 residues. V lost 4 bases and J lost 3, with 16 bases in between. Germline CDR1 SGHVS, CDR2 FQNEAQ. The CDR3 loop reads CASSSGRTVIYEQYF. The CDR3, as DNA: TGTGCCAGCAGCTCGGGCAGGACGGTGATCTACGAGCAGTACTTC.

J is TRBJ2-6 and V is TRBV9; no clear D gene. Germline CDR1 and CDR2: SGDLS and YYNGEE. V was cut by 0 bases and J by 0 bases, with 4 bases left in between. The CDR3 totals 15 residues. The CDR3 nucleotides are TGTGCCAGCAGCGTAGGTATCTCTGGGGCCAACGTCCTGACTTTC. Its protein is CASSVGISGANVLTF.

This clonotype occurred many times. A much larger clone lies one base from this, so it may be a read error. The V gene is TRBV28, the J gene TRBJ1-2, with D possibly TRBD1 on 6 matching bases. The CDR3 runs to 17 residues. Germline assignment: CDR1 MDHEN and CDR2 SYDVKM. With 3 bases removed from V and 7 bases from J, the gap between germline ends came to 24 bases. Here the CDR3 reads CASSLGSGDKTRGGYTF. In DNA, the CDR3 is TGTGCCAGCAGTTTGGGATCTGGGGACAAGACCCGAGGTGGCTACACCTTC.

This clonotype was counted at least ten times. V is TRBV2 and J is TRBJ2-1; D is uncertain. V was shortened by 6 bases and J by 0 bases, with 12 bases between the two germline ends. This CDR3 is 15 amino acids long. From germline, CDR1 is SNHLY and CDR2 FYNNEI. The DNA of the CDR3 is TGTGCCAGCAGCGTACAGTCAAGCTCCTACAATGAGCAGTTCTTC. It encodes CASSVQSSSYNEQFF.

The chain couples TRBV18 to TRBJ2-5, with 8 bases identical to TRBD1. The ends lost 2 bases at V and 5 bases at J; junction bases unmatched: 10. Germline lookup yields CDR1 KGHSH and CDR2 LQKENI. The CDR3 runs 16 residues. CDR3 region: CASSPRAGGGSETQYF. DNA of the CDR3: TGTGCCAGCTCACCAAGGGCAGGGGGCGGATCGGAGACCCAGTACTTC.

This clonotype was found many times. V is TRBV7-6 and J is TRBJ2-3; a weak D match, TRBD1 (5 bases). V was shortened by 3 bases and J by 3 bases, with 16 bases between the two germline ends. Germline assignment: CDR1 SGHVS and CDR2 FNYEAQ. The CDR3 sequence is 16 residues long. Written as DNA, the CDR3 is TGTGCCAGCAGCTTCAGGGCCGGGTTTGAGACAGATACGCAGTATTTT. Protein: CASSFRAGFETDTQYF. Supplemented by reference TRBV7-6 and TRBJ2-3, the full variable domain reads GAGVSQSPRYKVTKRGQDVALRCDPISGHVSLYWYRQALGQGPEFLTYFNYEAQQDKSGLPNDRFSAERPEGSISTLTIQRTEQRDSAMYRCASSFRAGFETDTQYFGPGTRLTVL.

This clonotype has a count of ten or more. The chain combines TRBV7-3 with TRBJ2-1; maybe TRBD1 (5 bases). The CDR3 consists of 12 residues. Trimming stripped 5 bases from V and 11 bases from J, with 13 bases between. Germline V lookup: CDR1 SGHTA, CDR2 FQGTGA. CDR3 in DNA: TGTGCCAGCAGCCCCGACAGCTCACAGCAGTTCTTC. Amino acid sequence: CASSPDSSQQFF.

On this clonotype: A much bigger clone sits one base away, suggesting this may be a read error. Given the absence of the conserved phenylalanine or tryptophan at the CDR3 end, a read error is likely. The chain links TRBV3-1 to TRBJ1-3; D is ambiguous. The CDR3 loop spans 15 amino acids. The V end was cut by 1 base, the J end by 0 bases, with 7 bases between. The germline gives CDR1 LGHDT, CDR2 YNNKEL (reference sequence). The CDR3, as DNA: TGTGCCAGCAGCCAAGCTATAGCCTCTGGAAACACCATATATTCT. Translating gives CASSQAIASGNTIYS.

This clonotype has ten or more counts. This chain links TRBV12-3 or TRBV12-4 with TRBJ2-7, with TRBD2 matching 11 bases. V trimming: 0 bases; J trimming: 5 bases; junction bases outside the gene matches: 12. The CDR3 length is 18 residues. CDR3 in DNA: TGTGCCAGCAGTTTAGCGAGGACTAGCGGGCCGACAAACCACGAGCAGTACTTC. The encoded protein is CASSLARTSGPTNHEQYF.

There are many counts of this clonotype. Its ends do not fully match the called genes, so a read error is possible. The rearrangement links TRBV3-1 to TRBJ2-5; tentatively, D is TRBD1 (5 bases). Looked up from germline, CDR1 is LGHDT and CDR2 is YNNKEL (reference sequence). The CDR3 has 15 amino acids. The CDR3 loop reads CASGQSAGYQETQYF. The CDR3 coding sequence is TGTGCCAGCGGCCAATCGGCAGGGTACCAAGAGACCCAGTACTTC.